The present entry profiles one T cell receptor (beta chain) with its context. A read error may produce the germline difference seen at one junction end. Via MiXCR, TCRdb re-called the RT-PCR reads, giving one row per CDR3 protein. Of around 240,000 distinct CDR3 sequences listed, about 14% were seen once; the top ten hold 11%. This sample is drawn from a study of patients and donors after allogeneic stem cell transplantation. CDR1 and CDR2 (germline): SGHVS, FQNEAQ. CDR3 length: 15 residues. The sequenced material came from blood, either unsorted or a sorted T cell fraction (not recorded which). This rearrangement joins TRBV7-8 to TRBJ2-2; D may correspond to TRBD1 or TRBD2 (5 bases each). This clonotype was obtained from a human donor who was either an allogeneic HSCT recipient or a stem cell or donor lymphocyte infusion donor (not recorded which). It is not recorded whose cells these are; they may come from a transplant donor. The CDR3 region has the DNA TGTGCCAGCAGCTTAGCGGGGACGAACGCCGGGGAGCTGTTTTTT. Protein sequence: CASSLAGTNAGELFF. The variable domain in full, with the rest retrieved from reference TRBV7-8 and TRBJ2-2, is GAGVSQSPRYKVAKRGQDVALRCDPISGHVSLFWYQQALGQGPEFLTYFQNEAQLDKSGLPSDRFFAERPEGSVSTLKIQRTQQEDSAVYLCASSLAGTNAGELFFGEGSRLTVL.